This T cell receptor beta chain is drawn from a study of shared clonotypes between healthy human individuals. On this clone: The same CDR3 also results from other DNA sequences found in this sample.

Assay: immunoSEQ multiplex PCR; the TCRdb copy retains only in-frame clones and omits some. The repertoire holds around 2.3 million clones, with roughly 95% as singletons. Trimming cost V 1 base and J 4 bases, with 8 bases left between them. The CDR3 totals 13 residues. The germline CDR1 and CDR2 sequences are SGDLS and YYNGEE. Sequencing input: naive CD4+ T cells sorted from blood. Specified subset: CD45RA+ positively selected. This clonotype was sampled from a man aged 18 to 30 in good health. The chain joins TRBV9 to TRBJ1-1; no definite D call. The CDR3 protein is CASSVTGFTEAFF. DNA of the CDR3: TGTGCCAGCAGCGTAACCGGGTTCACTGAAGCTTTCTTT. Supplemented by reference TRBV9 and TRBJ1-1, the full variable domain reads DSGVTQTPKHLITATGQRVTLRCSPRSGDLSVYWYQQSLDQGLQFLIQYYNGEERAKGNILERFSAQQFPDLHSELNLSSLELGDSALYFCASSVTGFTEAFFGQGTRLTVV.